The present T cell receptor (beta chain) was sequenced within a study of T cells in Graves' hyperthyroidism and ophthalmopathy. The study, taken as a whole, reports: Ophthalmopathy, as predicted by the model, came a median around 7 months after the prediction. Blood also contained most expanded thyroid clonotypes above 0.001.

This clonotype was counted at least ten times. The target antigen is unknown. Patients showing uncontrolled infection, other autoimmune disease, pregnancy or lactation were ineligible. Each diagnosis was grounded in clinical symptoms, serum thyroxine and TRAb, thyroid ultrasound, and orbital computed tomography. CDR3 size: 14 residues. Germline V lookup: CDR1 MNHEY, CDR2 SVGAGI. Losses at the gene ends were 5 bases for V and 7 bases for J; bases not matched to a gene: 9. TCR beta CDR3 region amplification was performed from RNA transcripts. HTBI primers were the set used in a first-round RT-PCR of the TCR CDR3. One entry per CDR3 protein, called by TCRdb with MiXCR from the multiplex PCR reads. The sample has 650,000 to 800,000 distinct CDR3 sequences, approximately 42% seen once; the top ten hold about 7.2%.

Sequenced sample: peripheral blood or thyroid tissue (not recorded which). This sequence originates from an adult man with Graves' disease, either hyperthyroidism or ophthalmopathy (not recorded which). The gene calls are TRBV6-5 and TRBJ1-2, with TRBD1 identical over 8 bases. In DNA form, the CDR3 reads TGTGCCAGCAGTGTGCGGGGACAGGATCGTGGCTACACCTTC. Translated, it gives CASSVRGQDRGYTF.